Sequencing of this T cell receptor beta chain was carried out in a study of metastatic and nonmetastatic thyroid tumors. About the research overall: Malignant thyroid and benign thyroid patients provided blood and tumor or nodule tissue whose repertoires were compared.

Findings and caveats of the study: It was reported that TCR beta diversity was significantly higher in malignant thyroid tumors than benign nodules, in blood and tumor.

As processed by the authors: The study took CDR3 differences across clinicopathological groups and made a distant-metastasis classifier for papillary thyroid cancer from them. TCRdb redid the clone calls on the PCR reads using MiXCR. The V and J calls and clone size come from TCRdb's table, not from the authors' own analysis. The sample lists some 10,000 clones, approximately 31% occurring once. The J segment lost 5 bases and the V segment lost 3 bases, leaving 6 bases of the junction unmatched. The CDR3 totals 15 residues. Germline V gene lookup returns CDR1 SGDLS and CDR2 YYNGEE. Notes on this clone: What it recognizes is unknown.

Until they underwent thyroid surgery, no patient had received any treatment. The chain is built from TRBV9 and TRBJ2-5; the match to TRBD2 covers 11 bases. This receptor was identified in a female donor with papillary thyroid cancer or a benign thyroid nodule (not recorded which). Some clones in this sample may be carry-over from other donors' samples. What was sequenced was tumor tissue. This CDR3 reads CASSASGGSRETQYF. Here the CDR3 DNA reads TGTGCCAGCAGCGCTAGCGGGGGGTCCAGGGAGACCCAGTACTTC. Supplemented by reference TRBV9 and TRBJ2-5, the full variable domain reads DSGVTQTPKHLITATGQRVTLRCSPRSGDLSVYWYQQSLDQGLQFLIQYYNGEERAKGNILERFSAQQFPDLHSELNLSSLELGDSALYFCASSASGGSRETQYFGPGTRLLVL.